This T cell receptor beta chain was observed in a study of blood T cell repertoires in COVID-19. Sequenced by immunoSEQ multiplex PCR; TCRdb stores in-frame clones only, minus some. Here the sample spans about 370,000 clones, 75% to 90% being singletons. V shed 2 bases and J 4 bases; nucleotides not matched to a gene: 4. CDR1 SGHNT and CDR2 YYREEE come from the germline V gene (reference sequence). The length of the CDR3 is 14 residues. This TCR came from a man in his late teens or twenties who had recovered from COVID-19. Specimen: PBMCs or T cells enriched from blood (not recorded which). The chain combines TRBV5-4 with TRBJ1-1; 8 bases fit TRBD1. CDR3 residues: CASSLTGGGTEAFF. The CDR3 DNA reads TGTGCCAGCAGCTTAACAGGGGGAGGCACTGAAGCTTTCTTT.